The text below deals with one T cell receptor beta chain. Trimming shortened V by 6 bases and J by 3 bases, and 18 bases separated the two germline ends. Germline V gene data show CDR1 as ENHRY and CDR2 as SYGVKD. The CDR3 is 16 residues long. These data originate in a study of blood T cell repertoires in COVID-19. Study overall: Researchers got acute and convalescent COVID-19 samples from the United States, Italy and Spain. From T cells, B-cell-depleted T cells, or PBMCs came the material, which was cDNA or gDNA.

Per the original methods: Nucleated cell number was recorded as an estimate derived from reference gene primer amplification. This table comes from immunoSEQ multiplex PCR, and its TCRdb copy is limited to in-frame clones, with some not included. Clonal size and the V and J genes are those of that table, whereas D and trimming came from the DNA. The data show about 91,000 clones, under 85% seen once. The origin of this receptor is a man between 70 and 80 years old with acute or convalescent COVID-19. Sample: peripheral blood. This chain links TRBV10-3 with TRBJ1-5; unclear D gene. The CDR3 loop reads CAISRERDPINQPQHF. CDR3 bases: TGTGCCATCAGCCGGGAAAGGGATCCAATCAATCAGCCCCAGCATTTT.